This T cell receptor (beta chain) was documented in a study of T cell responses to AZD1222 COVID-19 vaccine. Study outcomes and limitations: Donors were largely white British and mainly female; clonal diversity was possibly underestimated. CD4 TCRs linked to vaccination spanned spike, dominating at 160-218 and 743-854.

Germline values: CDR1 GTSNPN, CDR2 SVGIG (reference sequence). V gave up 2 bases and J gave up 7 bases, with 17 bases separating them. The CDR3 is 14 residues long. Profiling relied on immunoSEQ multiplex PCR, and the TCRdb table lists in-frame clones only, not all of them. The sample has under 70,000 clones, 80% to 90% seen once; the top ten hold about 14%. Regarding this clone: Antigen: not known.

The sequencing here drew on peripheral blood, taken on day 0 of AZD1222 vaccination. The sequence was obtained from an adult in good health. This chain joins TRBV30 and TRBJ1-1; D is uncertain. In DNA form, the CDR3 reads TGTGCCTGGAGTTCCCTTTCGAATCGGGGTGAAGCTTTCTTT. Translated: CAWSSLSNRGEAFF.